This T cell receptor beta chain was identified during a study of T cells in Graves' hyperthyroidism and ophthalmopathy. RNA transcripts provided the source from which TCR beta CDR3 regions were amplified. The HTBI primer set drove a first-round RT-PCR of the TCR CDR3. One entry per CDR3 protein results from TCRdb running MiXCR on the multiplex PCR reads. The sample consists of 500,000 to 650,000 distinct CDR3 sequences, around 15% of them appearing once. This clonotype has a count of ten or more. The antigen is not known. Overall study results and limits: A model of 13 V-J features distinguished ophthalmopathy from stable hyperthyroidism. Progression to ophthalmopathy was predicted a median of 6.5 months early.

Germline-derived CDR1 and CDR2 are SNHLY and FYNNEI. This CDR3 has 15 amino acids. Between the trimmed V and J ends, which lost 5 bases and 2 bases, there was a span of 13 bases. Patients having uncontrolled infection, another autoimmune disease, pregnancy or lactation were not included. Material for sequencing was blood. The V gene is TRBV2, the J gene TRBJ1-5; D ambiguous. The receptor comes from a woman between 50 and 59 years old with Graves' ophthalmopathy. The CDR3: CASSSDGLGNQPQHF. DNA for the CDR3: TGTGCCAGCAGTTCGGATGGATTGGGCAATCAGCCCCAGCATTTT.